Presented here are 27 T cell receptor beta chains from one specimen sequenced in a study of blood T cells in healthy people across ages. For the second PCR, which ran for about 6 to 11 cycles, a sample-barcoded 5' primer and a J-beta primer mix were used. TCRdb re-analysed the 5' RACE reads in MiXCR, keeping a single row per CDR3 protein. Of 1.5 million to 1.9 million distinct CDR3 sequences detected, 42% appear once; the ten largest clones hold about 4.1%. The sample consisted of blood. These receptors were obtained from a woman between 18 and 29 years old in good health.

A few counts support this clonotype. This CDR3 reads CASSKPGGLTYNEQFF. DNA of the CDR3: TGTGCCAGCAGCAAACCTGGCGGGCTCACCTACAATGAGCAGTTCTTC. This chain links TRBV7-2 with TRBJ2-1; D possibly corresponds to TRBD2 (5 bases). CDR1 is SGHTA, CDR2 FQGNSA, per germline. This CDR3 spans 16 amino acids. V gave up 5 bases and J gave up 2 bases, with 16 bases separating them.

In the case of this clonotype: Sequence at one end of the junction differs from germline and may be a read error. The chain is built from TRBV7-2 and TRBJ2-3, with 11 bases fitting TRBD2. From germline, CDR1 is SGHTA and CDR2 FQGNSA. The CDR3 consists of 17 residues. CDR3 in amino acids: CASNLEGTSGYTDTQYF. The CDR3 DNA sequence: TGTGCCAGCAACTTAGAAGGGACTAGCGGATACACAGATACGCAGTATTTT.

This clonotype was counted between two and nine times. This chain joins TRBV18 and TRBJ2-1; D is unresolved. V lost 0 bases to trimming and J lost 5 bases, with 11 bases between them. Germline V lookup: CDR1 KGHSH, CDR2 LQKENI. The CDR3 sequence is 15 residues long. The CDR3 protein is CASSPPPDGHNEQFF. The CDR3 DNA is TGTGCCAGCTCACCACCCCCGGACGGCCACAATGAGCAGTTCTTC.

This clonotype was seen only a few times. The V call is TRBV12-3 or TRBV12-4, the J call TRBJ1-2; D is uncertain. The CDR3 runs 16 residues. V lost 2 bases to trimming and J lost 2 bases, with 15 bases between them. CDR3 nucleotides: TGTGCCAGCAGTTTAAGGGTTAGCAGGTCGAACTATGGCTACACCTTC. It encodes CASSLRVSRSNYGYTF.

The CDR3 region is CASSVGAGGVDTQYF. The CDR3 nucleotides read TGTGCCAGCAGCGTAGGGGCAGGGGGCGTAGATACGCAGTATTTT. The V gene is TRBV9, the J gene TRBJ2-3, with 8 positions matching TRBD1. The CDR3 contains 15 residues. J gave up 5 bases and V 0 bases, and 5 bases lay outside the gene matches. Looked up from germline, CDR1 is SGDLS and CDR2 is YYNGEE.

V is TRBV9 and J is TRBJ2-7; 7 bases are shared with TRBD2. J was trimmed by 4 bases and V by 3 bases; bases with no gene match: 1. Germline CDR1 and CDR2: SGDLS and YYNGEE. The CDR3 runs 12 residues. The CDR3 loop is CASSGGGYEQYF. The CDR3 bases are TGTGCCAGCAGCGGCGGGGGTTACGAGCAGTACTTC.

V is TRBV12-3 or TRBV12-4 and J is TRBJ2-5, with a tentative D call TRBD1 (5 bases). The DNA matches TRBJ2-7 better at its end, which makes the J call doubtful. The CDR3 consists of 14 residues. The CDR3 reads CASRPSAGSYEQYF. The CDR3 DNA reads as TGTGCCAGCAGGCCCTCGGCAGGGTCCTACGAGCAGTACTTC.

This clonotype showed up just a few times. The CDR3, as DNA: TGTGCCAGCTCACCGCAGACAGGGGAGGTCGAGCAGTACTTC. This sequence encodes CASSPQTGEVEQYF. V gene TRBV18 combines with J gene TRBJ2-7, with 8 bases that match TRBD1. The CDR3 loop spans 14 amino acids. V lost 3 bases to trimming and J lost 6 bases; unmatched junction nucleotides: 7. Germline-derived CDR1 and CDR2 are KGHSH and LQKENI.

This clonotype was recorded a few times. The chain combines TRBV6-5 with TRBJ1-2; tentative D call: TRBD1 (6 bases). V dropped 0 bases and J dropped 4 bases, with 15 bases sitting between them. Germline CDR1 MNHEY, CDR2 SVGAGI. The CDR3 totals 16 residues. The CDR3 coding sequence is TGTGCCAGCAGTTACTCGACTGCGGGGACAAGCTATGGCTACACCTTC. Translated: CASSYSTAGTSYGYTF.

This clonotype was observed a handful of times. V gene TRBV4-3 combines with J gene TRBJ2-5; D uncertain. Trimming pared 5 bases from V and 4 bases from J, leaving 17 bases between. Germline V gene lookup returns CDR1 LGHNA and CDR2 YSLEER. The CDR3 length is 15 residues. CDR3 DNA: TGCGCCAGCAGCGCCTTCCGGGTCTCAAGAGAGACCCAGTACTTC. Protein product: CASSAFRVSRETQYF.

The chain couples TRBV29-1 to TRBJ2-2, with 10 bases matching TRBD1. Per germline, CDR1 SQVTM and CDR2 ANQGSEA. J was trimmed by 9 bases and V by 0 bases; bases with no gene match: 4. The CDR3 covers 14 residues. The CDR3 loop reads CSVEDRDRGWELFF. In nucleotides, the CDR3 is TGCAGCGTTGAAGACAGGGACAGGGGATGGGAGCTGTTTTTT.

Details on this clonotype: One end of the junction fails to match germline, which may point to a read error. The rearrangement uses TRBV29-1 and TRBJ1-5; D is perhaps TRBD1 (5 bases). The CDR3 totals 13 residues. Germline lookup yields CDR1 SQVTM and CDR2 ANQGSEA. CDR3: CSVGSGRNQPRHF. CDR3 sequence (DNA): TGCAGCGTTGGGTCAGGGAGAAATCAGCCCCGGCATTTT.

This clonotype was counted a few times. This chain joins TRBV7-2 and TRBJ2-1; no clear D gene. Germline values: CDR1 SGHTA, CDR2 FQGNSA. The length of the CDR3 is 13 residues. V was shortened by 8 bases and J by 8 bases, with 16 bases between the two germline ends. The CDR3 nucleotides are TGTGCCAGCTCTCGGAAATTAGTCGATGAGCAGTTCTTC. Translation gives CASSRKLVDEQFF.

Written as DNA, the CDR3 is TGCAGTGCTAGGCAGGACAGGGGGACCTACGAGCAGTACTTC. It yields the protein CSARQDRGTYEQYF. The chain recombines TRBV20-1 with TRBJ2-7; 10 nucleotides agree with TRBD1. CDR1 and CDR2 (germline): DFQATT, SNEGSKA (reference sequence). CDR3 length: 14 amino acids. With 3 bases clipped from V and 2 bases from J, the junction kept 4 bases outside the gene matches.

Notes on this clonotype: A much larger clone sits a single nucleotide away, making a read error possible. The chain links TRBV6-5 to TRBJ1-2; weak D call: TRBD1 (5 bases). The CDR3 runs 17 residues. Germline lookup yields CDR1 MNHEY and CDR2 SVGAGI. CDR3 amino acids: CAGSYTVGPGPTYGYTF. The CDR3 nucleotides read TGTGCCGGCAGTTATACCGTCGGGCCAGGGCCTACCTATGGCTACACCTTC.

The V gene is TRBV15, the J gene TRBJ1-1, with a weak D call TRBD1 (5 bases). This CDR3 contains 15 residues. Germline loops: CDR1 LNHNV, CDR2 YYDKDF (reference sequence). Trimming stripped 0 bases from V and 6 bases from J, with 14 bases between. CDR3 sequence: CATSRDRTWGSEAFF. CDR3 DNA: TGTGCCACCAGCAGAGATAGGACTTGGGGGTCTGAAGCTTTCTTT.

The chain carries TRBV27 and TRBJ2-7; 10 nucleotides match TRBD2. With the DNA end fitting TRBJ2-5 better, the J assignment may be wrong. The CDR3 contains 16 residues. Looked up from germline, CDR1 is MNHEY and CDR2 is SMNVEV (reference sequence). The CDR3 sequence is CASYKRGGRFEETQYF. For the CDR3, the DNA is TGTGCCAGCTACAAGCGGGGGGGCCGGTTTGAAGAGACCCAGTACTTC.

The J gene is TRBJ2-1, the V gene TRBV29-1; 10 positions match TRBD2. Trimming cost V 5 bases and J 10 bases; bases outside gene matches: 11. CDR1 SQVTM and CDR2 ANQGSEA come from the germline V gene. The CDR3 loop spans 14 amino acids. CDR3 coding DNA: TGCAGCGTTATACCGGGACTAGCGCCGAGAGAGCAGTTCTTC. This translates into CSVIPGLAPREQFF.

CDR3 DNA: TGCAGTGCGACCTTAGCGGGGGTGACCTACGAGCAGTACTTC. Protein sequence: CSATLAGVTYEQYF. The genes are TRBV20-1 and TRBJ2-7; 9 bases agree with TRBD2. The CDR3 contains 14 residues. V shed 6 bases, J shed 2 bases, and the junction held 8 bases outside the gene matches. Germline-derived CDR1 and CDR2 are DFQATT and SNEGSKA (reference sequence).

This chain links TRBV20-1 with TRBJ2-1; weak D call: TRBD2 (6 bases). CDR1 and CDR2 (germline): DFQATT, SNEGSKA (reference sequence). The CDR3 is 15 amino acids. The V end lost 0 bases, the J end lost 8 bases, and 17 bases lay between the germline ends. The CDR3 reads CSARDRAGPWHEQFF. DNA of the CDR3: TGCAGTGCTAGAGATCGGGCGGGGCCTTGGCATGAGCAGTTCTTC.

In its sample, this clonotype was seen a few times. The rearrangement joins TRBV12-3 or TRBV12-4 to TRBJ2-3; 11 nucleotides agree with TRBD2. V shed 8 bases and J 4 bases; nucleotides not matched to a gene: 17. The CDR3 is made up of 18 amino acids. CDR3 residues: CASGVAGGPGFVSDTQYF. The CDR3 bases are TGTGCCAGCGGTGTAGCGGGGGGGCCGGGATTTGTCTCAGATACGCAGTATTTT.

This clonotype was seen more than once but under ten times. The genes are TRBV12-5 and TRBJ2-3, with D perhaps matching TRBD1 (6 bases). Deletions cut 9 bases from V and 3 bases from J, with 22 bases between. Germline CDR1 reads LGHNT; CDR2 reads FRNRAP. This CDR3 region has 16 residues. CDR3 sequence reads: CASLTGHPKTTDTQYF. In DNA form, the CDR3 reads TGTGCTAGCCTGACGGGACATCCGAAGACGACAGATACGCAGTATTTT.

The chain uses TRBV6-2 or TRBV6-3 and TRBJ2-1, with D maybe TRBD1 (6 bases). The ends were cut back, 8 bases at V and 8 bases at J, with 22 bases in the middle. The CDR3 runs 15 residues. Per the germline V gene, CDR1 is MNHEY and CDR2 is SVGEGT. The CDR3 is CASSRAAGDVDEQFF. The CDR3 nucleotides are TGTGCCAGCTCGAGGGCGGCAGGGGATGTCGATGAGCAGTTCTTC.

This clonotype was picked up a small number of times. V usage is TRBV28 and J usage is TRBJ2-2, with D possibly being TRBD1 or TRBD2 (5 bases each). CDR1 and CDR2 from the germline V gene are MDHEN and SYDVKM. Trimming cost V 6 bases and J 6 bases, with 11 bases left between them. The CDR3 loop spans 13 amino acids. The CDR3 DNA reads as TGTGCCAGCAGGCCCGGGACCCCCGGGGAGCTGTTTTTT. Amino acid sequence: CASRPGTPGELFF.

Here the CDR3 DNA reads TGTGCCACCAGCAGCCACCCGAGGAGAGCGAACACCGGGGAGCTGTTTTTT. Translation gives CATSSHPRRANTGELFF. The chain has TRBV15 and TRBJ2-2; D remains ambiguous. Per germline, CDR1 LNHNV and CDR2 YYDKDF (reference sequence). Trimming took 3 bases from V and 0 from J, leaving 14 bases between them. The CDR3 runs 17 residues.

The CDR3 loop reads CASRTGMREQYF. CDR3 nucleotides: TGTGCCAGTAGGACAGGGATGCGCGAGCAGTACTTC. The chain has TRBV28 and TRBJ2-5, with 8 bases identical to TRBD1. The tail of the sequence fits TRBJ2-7 better, so the J call may be wrong. The length of the CDR3 is 12 residues. Germline V gene data show CDR1 as MDHEN and CDR2 as SYDVKM.

This clonotype has only a few counts. The V gene is TRBV6-5, the J gene TRBJ1-1; 9 bases map to TRBD1. CDR1 is MNHEY and CDR2 is SVGAGI in the germline V gene. The CDR3 is made up of 17 amino acids. V lost 0 bases, J lost 6 bases, and 11 bases stayed unmatched. CDR3 in amino acids: CASSYSYVNRGQSEAFF. In DNA, the CDR3 is TGTGCCAGCAGTTACTCCTATGTTAACAGGGGGCAGTCTGAAGCTTTCTTT.